This T cell receptor (beta chain) was recorded in a study of Graves' ophthalmopathy and Graves' hyperthyroidism. The overall study: Peripheral blood was gathered at the point of initial diagnosis, before any treatment started.

Whole-study results and caveats: Forecasting of ophthalmopathy progression by the model achieved nearly 71% sensitivity and less than 80% specificity.

Amplification targeted the TCR beta CDR3 regions, with RNA transcripts as the source material. Investigators did first-round RT-PCR with HTBI primers, then second-round multiplex PCR. TCRdb recomputed calls from the multiplex PCR reads with MiXCR, one row per CDR3 protein. The sample lists a few hundred thousand distinct CDR3 sequences, 15% occurring once. Ophthalmopathy not arising within 18 months of follow-up defined hyperthyroidism as stable. CDR1 is LNHDA, CDR2 SQIVND, per germline (reference sequence). The CDR3 spans 16 residues. V gave up 3 bases and J gave up 0 bases; unmatched junction bases: 4. The sample holds a few counts of this clonotype. Its specificity is not known.

This rearrangement joins TRBV19 to TRBJ2-2; 7 bases line up with TRBD1. Source material: peripheral blood. This receptor was identified in a young woman with stable Graves' hyperthyroidism. CDR3 loop: CASSIRGGSNTGELFF. The CDR3 DNA reads TGTGCCAGTAGTATCAGAGGGGGCTCGAACACCGGGGAGCTGTTTTTT.